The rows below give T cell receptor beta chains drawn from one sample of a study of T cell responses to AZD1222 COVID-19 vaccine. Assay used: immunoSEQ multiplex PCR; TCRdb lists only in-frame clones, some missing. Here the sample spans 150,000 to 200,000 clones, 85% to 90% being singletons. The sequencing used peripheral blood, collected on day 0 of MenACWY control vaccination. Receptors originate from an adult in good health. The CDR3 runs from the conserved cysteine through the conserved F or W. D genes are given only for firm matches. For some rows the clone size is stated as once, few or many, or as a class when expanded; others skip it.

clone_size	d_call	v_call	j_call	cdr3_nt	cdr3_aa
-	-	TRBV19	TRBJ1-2	TGTGCCAGTAGTCCCTGGACAGCAAACTATGGCTACACCTTC	CASSPWTANYGYTF
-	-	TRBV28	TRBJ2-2	TGTGCCAGCAGTTTATATAAAGCCGGGGAGCTGTTTTTT	CASSLYKAGELFF
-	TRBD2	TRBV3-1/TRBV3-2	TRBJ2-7	TGTGCCAGCAGGTTAGCGGGGGGCTACGAGCAGTACTTC	CASRLAGGYEQYF
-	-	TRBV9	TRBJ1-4	TGTGCCAGCAGCGTAGGGAGGGGGGAAAAACTGTTTTTT	CASSVGRGEKLFF
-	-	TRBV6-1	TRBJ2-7	TGTGCCAGCAGTGAGAGAATTTACGAGCAGTACTTC	CASSERIYEQYF
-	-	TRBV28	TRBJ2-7	TGTGCCAGCAGTTTAACAGGGGGGGGACAGGCTCAGTACGAGCAGTACTTC	CASSLTGGGQAQYEQYF
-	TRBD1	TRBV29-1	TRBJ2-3	TGCAGCGTCCACAGGGGAGATACGCAGTATTTT	CSVHRGDTQYF
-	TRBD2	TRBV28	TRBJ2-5	TGTGCCAGCAGTTTTTCTAGCGGGGGGCCTAAAGAGACCCAGTACTTC	CASSFSSGGPKETQYF
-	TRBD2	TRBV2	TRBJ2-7	TGTGCCAGCGAGCCAGGGGCTAGCGGGAGTCACGAGCAGTACTTC	CASEPGASGSHEQYF
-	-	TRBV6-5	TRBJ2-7	TGTGCCAGCAGACCCAGCGGACCCTACGAGCAGTACTTC	CASRPSGPYEQYF
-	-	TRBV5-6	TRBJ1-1	TGTGCCAGCAGCTGGGCGGGGAGCCAGAACACTGAAGCTTTCTTT	CASSWAGSQNTEAFF
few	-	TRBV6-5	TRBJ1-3	TGTGCCAGCAGTAACCGGGGATTAGGAAACACCATATATTTT	CASSNRGLGNTIYF
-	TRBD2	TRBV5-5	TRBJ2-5	TGTGCCAGCAAACTCTCTAGCGGGGGGGTCCAAGAGACCCAGTACTTC	CASKLSSGGVQETQYF
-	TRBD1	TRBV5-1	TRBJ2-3	TGCGCCAGCGAGGGACAGTCCACAGATACGCAGTATTTT	CASEGQSTDTQYF
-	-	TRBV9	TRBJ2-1	TGTGCCAGCAGCGTAGCTACGCACCTGAGCTCCTACAATGAGCAGTTCTTC	CASSVATHLSSYNEQFF
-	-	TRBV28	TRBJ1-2	TGTGCCAGCAGTACTTTAATGAGATGGACAGAGCCCGAAATTTATGGCTACACCTTC	CASSTLMRWTEPEIYGYTF
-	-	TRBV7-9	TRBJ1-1	TGTGCCAGCAGCCAGCCCGGGGACACTGAAGCTTTCTTT	CASSQPGDTEAFF
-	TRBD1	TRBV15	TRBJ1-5	TGTGCCACCAGCAGAGATTCGACAGGGTCCAATCAGCCCCAGCATTTT	CATSRDSTGSNQPQHF
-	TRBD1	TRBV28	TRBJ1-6	TGTGCCAGCAGCGCCGGGACAGGGTCCAATTCACCCCTCCACTTT	CASSAGTGSNSPLHF
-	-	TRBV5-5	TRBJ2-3	TGTGCCAGCAATTCGGCAGATACGCAGTATTTT	CASNSADTQYF
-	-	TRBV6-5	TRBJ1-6	TGTGCCAGCAGCCAGGGACCGCAGGCCCTCCACTTT	CASSQGPQALHF
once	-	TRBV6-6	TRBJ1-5	TGTGCCAGCAGCGCCGGGACGGTTAATCAGCCCCAGCATTTT	CASSAGTVNQPQHF
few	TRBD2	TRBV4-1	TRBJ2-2	TGCGCCAGCAGCCAAGATTGGGGGGGAGGCACCGGGGAGCTGTTTTTT	CASSQDWGGGTGELFF
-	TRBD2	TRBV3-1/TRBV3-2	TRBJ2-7	TGTGCCAGCAGAGGTCTAGCGGGAGTTGGCTCCTACGAGCAGTACTTC	CASRGLAGVGSYEQYF
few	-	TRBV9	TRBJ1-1	TGTGCCAGCAGCGTAGATCCCGGGACTGAAGCTTTCTTT	CASSVDPGTEAFF
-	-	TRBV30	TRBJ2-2	TGTGCCTGGAGCGAGAACACCGGGGAGCTGTTTTTT	CAWSENTGELFF
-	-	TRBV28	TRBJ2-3	TGTGCCAGCAGTCCCAGTTATGCAGATACGCAGTATTTT	CASSPSYADTQYF
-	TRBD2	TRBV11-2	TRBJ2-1	TGTGCCAGCAGCAGTAAGCGGGGCAATGAGCAGTTCTTC	CASSSKRGNEQFF
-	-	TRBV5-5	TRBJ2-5	TGTGCCAGCAGCGCGTACCTAGACAGGCCGGAGACCCAGTACTTC	CASSAYLDRPETQYF